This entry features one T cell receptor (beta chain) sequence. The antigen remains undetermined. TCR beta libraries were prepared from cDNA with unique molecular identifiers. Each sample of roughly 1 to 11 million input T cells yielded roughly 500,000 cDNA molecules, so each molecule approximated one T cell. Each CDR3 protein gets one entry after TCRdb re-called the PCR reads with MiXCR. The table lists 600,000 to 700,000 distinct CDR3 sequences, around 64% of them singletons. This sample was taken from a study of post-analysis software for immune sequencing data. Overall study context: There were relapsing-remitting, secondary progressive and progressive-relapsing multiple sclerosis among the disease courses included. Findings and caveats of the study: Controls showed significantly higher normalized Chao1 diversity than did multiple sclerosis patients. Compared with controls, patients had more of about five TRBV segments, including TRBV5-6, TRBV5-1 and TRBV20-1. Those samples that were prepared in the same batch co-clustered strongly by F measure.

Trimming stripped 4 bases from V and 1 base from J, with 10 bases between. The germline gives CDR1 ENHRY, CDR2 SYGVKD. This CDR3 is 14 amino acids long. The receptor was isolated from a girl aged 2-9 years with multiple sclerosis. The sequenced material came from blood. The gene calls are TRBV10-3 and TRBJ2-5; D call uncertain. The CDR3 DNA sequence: TGTGCCATCAGTGCGTCTAGACTCCAAGAGACCCAGTACTTC. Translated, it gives CAISASRLQETQYF.